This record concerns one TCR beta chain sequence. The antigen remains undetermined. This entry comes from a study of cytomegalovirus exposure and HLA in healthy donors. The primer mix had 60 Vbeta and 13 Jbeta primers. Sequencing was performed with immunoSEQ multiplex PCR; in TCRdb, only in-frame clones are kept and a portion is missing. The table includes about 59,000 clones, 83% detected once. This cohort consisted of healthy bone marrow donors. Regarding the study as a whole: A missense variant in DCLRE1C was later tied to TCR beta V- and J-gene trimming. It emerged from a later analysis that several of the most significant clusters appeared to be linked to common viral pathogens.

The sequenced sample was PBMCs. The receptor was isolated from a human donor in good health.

The CDR3 bases are TGTGCCAGCAGTGGAATTAGCGGGAGCTCCTACAATGAGCAGTTCTTC. Protein: CASSGISGSSYNEQFF. The chain joins TRBV28 to TRBJ2-1; TRBD2 agrees at 9 bases. This CDR3 is 16 amino acids long. Trimming at V came to 5 bases and at J to 0 bases, leaving 5 bases not matched to a gene. Germline V gene sequence: CDR1 MDHEN, CDR2 SYDVKM.